The 21 T cell receptor beta chains listed next were all sequenced from one sample in a study of blood T cells in healthy people across ages. A second PCR of roughly 7 to 11 cycles used a sample-barcoded 5' primer and a J-beta primer mix. TCRdb redid the calling of the 5' RACE reads with MiXCR, one entry per CDR3 protein. Of 1,500,000 or so distinct CDR3 sequences in the sample, 55% to 75% were seen once. The sequenced sample consisted of blood. These TCRs come from a man aged 18 to 30 in good health.

This sequence joins TRBV28 and TRBJ1-4; tentative D call: TRBD1 (5 bases). Germline V gene data show CDR1 as MDHEN and CDR2 as SYDVKM. V dropped 5 bases and J dropped 7 bases, with 20 bases sitting between them. The CDR3 consists of 16 residues. CDR3 loop: CASSPRRDPEIEKLFF. The CDR3 DNA sequence: TGTGCCAGCAGTCCTCGTAGGGACCCCGAGATTGAAAAACTGTTTTTT.

V is TRBV4-2 and J is TRBJ2-5; possible D gene TRBD2, 5 bases. V was clipped by 3 bases and J by 11 bases, with 19 bases between them. The CDR3 extends over 14 amino acids. Germline loops: CDR1 LGHNA, CDR2 YNFKEQ. CDR3 amino acids: CASSQEAWVVEQYF. CDR3 sequence (DNA): TGTGCCAGCAGCCAGGAGGCTTGGGTCGTTGAGCAGTACTTC.

V usage is TRBV7-2 and J usage is TRBJ2-4, with D possibly TRBD2 on 5 matching bases. This CDR3 is built from 18 residues. V was shortened by 1 base and J by 8 bases, with 24 bases between the two germline ends. In germline, CDR1 is SGHTA, CDR2 FQGNSA. The CDR3 DNA sequence: TGTGCCAGCAGCTTAGATTCCCCCCGAGGGAGCAGGTGGGACATTCAGTACTTC. Translation: CASSLDSPRGSRWDIQYF.

This chain uses TRBV7-8 with TRBJ2-3; a weak D match, TRBD1 (6 bases). Trimming removed 1 base at V and 3 bases at J, with 14 bases between. In germline, CDR1 is SGHVS, CDR2 FQNEAQ. The CDR3 covers 16 residues. The CDR3 here is CASSLGYRARTDTQYF. The CDR3 nucleotides are TGTGCCAGCAGCTTAGGTTACAGGGCGCGGACAGATACGCAGTATTTT.

V usage is TRBV20-1 and J usage is TRBJ1-1; D unresolved. V was trimmed by 3 bases and J by 2 bases, leaving 7 bases between them. Germline V CDR1 and CDR2: DFQATT, SNEGSKA (reference sequence). The length of the CDR3 is 12 residues. The CDR3 DNA is TGCAGTGCTAGGGTGTCAAACACTGAAGCTTTCTTT. This translates into CSARVSNTEAFF.

The chain recombines TRBV2 with TRBJ2-5; weak D call: TRBD2 (6 bases). There are 14 residues in the CDR3. Trimming took off 5 bases at V and 4 bases at J, with 14 bases between the two ends. The V gene's germline CDR1 is SNHLY and CDR2 FYNNEI. In nucleotides, the CDR3 is TGTGCCAGCAGTACGCCCGGAGGGACAGAGACCCAGTACTTC. Protein product: CASSTPGGTETQYF.

This chain uses TRBV9 with TRBJ2-3, with D possibly matching TRBD2 (6 bases). Germline lookup yields CDR1 SGDLS and CDR2 YYNGEE. V was clipped by 3 bases and J by 4 bases, with 15 bases between them. CDR3 size: 15 residues. The CDR3 DNA reads TGTGCCAGCAGCGAACCGGGACTGTTCGCAGATACGCAGTATTTT. It translates to CASSEPGLFADTQYF.

DNA of the CDR3: TGTGCCAGCAGCTCATACGTTACACAGGGTAAAGGGGAGCTGTTTTTT. As protein: CASSSYVTQGKGELFF. The rearrangement uses TRBV7-2 and TRBJ2-2, with D possibly matching TRBD1 (6 bases). Germline-derived CDR1 and CDR2 are SGHTA and FQGNSA. The V and J ends lost 4 bases and 8 bases respectively, with 20 bases between them. This CDR3 comprises 16 residues.

This clonotype was detected many times. The chain carries TRBV27 and TRBJ2-6; tentatively, D is TRBD2 (5 bases). This CDR3 spans 16 amino acids. Germline assignment: CDR1 MNHEY and CDR2 SMNVEV (reference sequence). Trimming left V 6 bases short and J 1 base short, with 13 bases between. The CDR3 DNA is TGTGCCAGCAGCGCGGGCGAGTGGTCTGGGGCCAACGTCCTGACTTTC. It translates to CASSAGEWSGANVLTF.

The J gene is TRBJ1-5, the V gene TRBV10-3, with D maybe TRBD1 (6 bases). Trimming took 6 bases from V and 0 from J, leaving 12 bases between them. CDR3 size: 15 residues. CDR1 and CDR2 (germline): ENHRY, SYGVKD. In DNA, the CDR3 is TGTGCCATCAGCTCAGGGGAATATAGCAATCAGCCCCAGCATTTT. Protein sequence: CAISSGEYSNQPQHF.

This chain links TRBV27 with TRBJ1-2; D uncertain. Germline assignment: CDR1 MNHEY and CDR2 SMNVEV (reference sequence). V lost 7 bases and J 2 bases, leaving 5 bases between the germline ends. CDR3 size: 11 residues. The CDR3 spells CASNTNYGYTF. CDR3 coding DNA: TGTGCCAGCAACACGAACTATGGCTACACCTTC.

This clonotype was found a few times. This chain connects TRBV12-3 or TRBV12-4 to TRBJ2-5; D ambiguous. Trimming cost V 10 bases and J 4 bases, with 22 bases left between them. CDR3 size: 15 residues. This CDR3 is CATSREFREGETQYF. The CDR3 DNA follows: TGTGCCACTAGTAGAGAGTTTAGGGAAGGAGAGACCCAGTACTTC.

Concerning this clonotype: The junction and the germline gene differ at one end; a read error may be behind it. CDR3 DNA sequence: TGCGCCGGCAGCTTGGAGGCCGTTGGAGCTTCATTCTATGGCTACACCTTC. Translation gives CAGSLEAVGASFYGYTF. This rearrangement joins TRBV5-1 to TRBJ1-2; D is undetermined. Per germline, CDR1 SGHRS and CDR2 YFSETQ. There are 17 residues in the CDR3.

For the CDR3, the DNA is TGTGCCATCAGTGACCCCGTGGGAAATGAAAAACTGTTTTTT. Translation gives CAISDPVGNEKLFF. The rearrangement joins TRBV10-3 to TRBJ1-4; D unresolved. This CDR3 is built from 14 residues. Germline values: CDR1 ENHRY, CDR2 SYGVKD. V shed 3 bases and J shed 5 bases, with 10 bases lying between them.

The rearrangement uses TRBV20-1 and TRBJ2-3, with D possibly being TRBD1 (5 bases). V gave up 0 bases and J gave up 1 base, with 11 bases separating them. The germline gives CDR1 DFQATT, CDR2 SNEGSKA (reference sequence). CDR3 size: 15 residues. This CDR3 is CSARDSGRGTDTQYF. CDR3 bases: TGCAGTGCTAGAGATTCGGGCAGGGGCACAGATACGCAGTATTTT.

There are a few counts of this clonotype. CDR3 DNA: TGTGCCAGCAGCCAGTCGCAGGGGGGGAGCTCCTACAATGAGCAGTTCTTC. It codes for CASSQSQGGSSYNEQFF. The rearrangement uses TRBV7-2 and TRBJ2-1; D possibly matches TRBD1 or TRBD2 (7 bases each). Between the trimmed V and J ends, which lost 5 bases and 0 bases, there was a span of 17 bases. The germline V gene has CDR1 SGHTA and CDR2 FQGNSA. This CDR3 region has 17 residues.

This chain links TRBV7-6 with TRBJ2-1, with D unclear. Deletions cut 9 bases from V and 0 bases from J, with 15 bases between. This CDR3 spans 15 amino acids. CDR1 SGHVS and CDR2 FNYEAQ come from the germline V gene. The CDR3 protein is CASRVPPSSYNEQFF. The CDR3 DNA is TGTGCCAGTAGGGTACCGCCCAGCTCCTACAATGAGCAGTTCTTC.

The J gene is TRBJ1-6, the V gene TRBV2; no clear D gene. This CDR3 region has 9 residues. Germline values: CDR1 SNHLY, CDR2 FYNNEI. DNA for the CDR3: TGTGAACCCTACGGGGCCCTCCACTTT. This sequence encodes CEPYGALHF. The variable domain in full, completed from reference TRBV2 and TRBJ1-6, reads EPEVTQTPSHQVTQMGQEVILRCVPISNHLYFYWYRQILGQKVEFLVSFYNNEISEKSEIFDDQFSVERPDGSNFTLKIRSTKLEDSAMYFCEPYGALHFGNGTRLTVT.

This chain uses TRBV4-1 with TRBJ2-7; 8 bases align to TRBD1. This CDR3 region has 15 residues. Germline CDR1 reads MGHRA; CDR2 reads YSYEKL. V dropped 1 base and J dropped 3; count of bases not matched to a gene: 5. CDR3 in DNA: TGCGCCAGCAGCCAAGTCGAGACAGGGGACTACGAGCAGTACTTC. Protein product: CASSQVETGDYEQYF.

The sample holds one count of this clonotype. The chain couples TRBV5-1 to TRBJ2-5; 7 nucleotides agree with TRBD2. Unmatched junction bases numbered 20, after V lost 4 bases and J lost 11 bases. This CDR3 contains 16 residues. Looked up from germline, CDR1 is SGHRS and CDR2 is YFSETQ. The CDR3 region is CASSPNRPAGANEQYF. CDR3 nucleotides: TGCGCCAGCAGCCCCAATCGCCCGGCGGGAGCAAATGAGCAGTACTTC. The variable domain in full, completed from reference TRBV5-1 and TRBJ2-5, reads KAGVTQTPRYLIKTRGQQVTLSCSPISGHRSVSWYQQTPGQGLQFLFEYFSETQRNKGNFPGRFSGRQFSNSRSEMNVSTLELGDSALYLCASSPNRPAGANEQYFGPGTRLLVL.

This clonotype was seen more than once but under ten times. The rearrangement links TRBV10-3 to TRBJ2-7, with TRBD1 matching over 11 bases. The CDR3 totals 14 residues. The junction had 3 bases not matched to a gene; V was cut back by 6 bases and J by 2 bases. In germline, CDR1 is ENHRY, CDR2 SYGVKD. The CDR3 sequence is CAIRRTGGTYEQYF. The CDR3 nucleotides read TGTGCCATCAGGCGGACAGGGGGCACCTACGAGCAGTACTTC.